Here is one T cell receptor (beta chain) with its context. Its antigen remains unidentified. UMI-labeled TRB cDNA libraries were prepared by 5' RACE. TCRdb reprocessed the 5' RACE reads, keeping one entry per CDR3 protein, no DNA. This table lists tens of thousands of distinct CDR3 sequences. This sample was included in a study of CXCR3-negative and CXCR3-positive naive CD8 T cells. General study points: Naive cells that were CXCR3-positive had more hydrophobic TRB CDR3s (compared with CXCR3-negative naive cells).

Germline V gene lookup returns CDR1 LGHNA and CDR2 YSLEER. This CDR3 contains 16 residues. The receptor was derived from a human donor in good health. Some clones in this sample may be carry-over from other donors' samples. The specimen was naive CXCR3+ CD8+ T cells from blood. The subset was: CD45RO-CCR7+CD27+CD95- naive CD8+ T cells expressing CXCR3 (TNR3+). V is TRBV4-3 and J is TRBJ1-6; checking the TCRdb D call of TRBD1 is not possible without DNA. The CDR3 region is CASSPRDHSYNSPLHF.